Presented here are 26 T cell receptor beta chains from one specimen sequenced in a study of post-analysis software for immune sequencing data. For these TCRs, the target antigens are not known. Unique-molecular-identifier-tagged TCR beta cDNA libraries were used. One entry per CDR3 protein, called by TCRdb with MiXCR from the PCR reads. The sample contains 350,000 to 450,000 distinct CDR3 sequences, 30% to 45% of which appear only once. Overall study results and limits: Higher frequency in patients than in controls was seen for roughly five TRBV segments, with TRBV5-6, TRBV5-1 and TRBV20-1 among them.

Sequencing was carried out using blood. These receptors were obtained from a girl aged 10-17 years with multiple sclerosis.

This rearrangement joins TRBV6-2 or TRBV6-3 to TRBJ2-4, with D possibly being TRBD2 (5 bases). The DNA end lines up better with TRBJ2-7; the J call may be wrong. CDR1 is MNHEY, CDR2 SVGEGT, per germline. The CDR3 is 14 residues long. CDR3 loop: CASSYSGLQVEQYF. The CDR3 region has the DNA TGTGCCAGCAGTTACTCCGGACTTCAGGTCGAGCAGTACTTC.

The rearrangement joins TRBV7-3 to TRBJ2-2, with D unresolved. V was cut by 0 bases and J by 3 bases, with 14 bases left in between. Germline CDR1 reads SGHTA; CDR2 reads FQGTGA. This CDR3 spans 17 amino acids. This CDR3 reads CASSLTSRAVDTGELFF. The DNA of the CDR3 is TGTGCCAGCAGCTTAACGTCTCGGGCAGTCGACACCGGGGAGCTGTTTTTT.

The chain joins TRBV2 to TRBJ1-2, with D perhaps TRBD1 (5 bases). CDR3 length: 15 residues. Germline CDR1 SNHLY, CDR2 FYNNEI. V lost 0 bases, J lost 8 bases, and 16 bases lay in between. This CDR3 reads CASSEAQAGNGGYTF. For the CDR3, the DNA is TGTGCCAGCAGTGAAGCGCAGGCAGGGAACGGCGGCTACACCTTC. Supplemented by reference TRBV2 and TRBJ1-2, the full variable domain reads EPEVTQTPSHQVTQMGQEVILRCVPISNHLYFYWYRQILGQKVEFLVSFYNNEISEKSEIFDDQFSVERPDGSNFTLKIRSTKLEDSAMYFCASSEAQAGNGGYTFGSGTRLTVV.

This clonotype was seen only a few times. The CDR3 DNA follows: TGCGCCAGCAGCCACAAAGTCCGATCGGACCAGGGACATGGGTATCAGCCCCAGCATTTT. This sequence encodes CASSHKVRSDQGHGYQPQHF. The J gene is TRBJ1-5, the V gene TRBV4-1; TRBD1 is a possible D gene (6 bases). The CDR3 length is 20 residues. V lost 3 bases, J lost 5 bases, and 29 bases lay in between. CDR1 is MGHRA, CDR2 YSYEKL, per germline.

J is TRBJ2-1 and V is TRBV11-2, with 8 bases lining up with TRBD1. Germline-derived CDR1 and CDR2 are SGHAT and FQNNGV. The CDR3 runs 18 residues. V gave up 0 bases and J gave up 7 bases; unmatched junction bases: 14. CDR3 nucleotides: TGTGCCAGCAGCTTAGATTCGGGGACAGGATTCGTGTGGAATGAGCAGTTCTTC. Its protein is CASSLDSGTGFVWNEQFF.

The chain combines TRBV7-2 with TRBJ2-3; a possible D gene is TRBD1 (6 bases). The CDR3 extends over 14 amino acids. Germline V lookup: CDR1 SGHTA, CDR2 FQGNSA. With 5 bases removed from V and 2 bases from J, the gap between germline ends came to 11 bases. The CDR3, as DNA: TGTGCCAGCAGCCCTACAGGGCACACAGATACGCAGTATTTT. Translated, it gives CASSPTGHTDTQYF.

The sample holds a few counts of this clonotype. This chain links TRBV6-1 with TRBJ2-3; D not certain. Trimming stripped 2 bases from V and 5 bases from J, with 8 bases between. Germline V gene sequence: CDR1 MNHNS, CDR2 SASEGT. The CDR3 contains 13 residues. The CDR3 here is CASSELVGDTQYF. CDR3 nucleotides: TGTGCCAGCAGTGAACTAGTAGGAGATACGCAGTATTTT.

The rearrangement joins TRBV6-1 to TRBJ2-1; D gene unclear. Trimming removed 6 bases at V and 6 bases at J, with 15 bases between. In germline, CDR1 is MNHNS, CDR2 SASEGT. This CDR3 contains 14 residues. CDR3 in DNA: TGTGCCAGCAGCTCTATTAAATGGGGCAATGAGCAGTTCTTC. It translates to CASSSIKWGNEQFF.

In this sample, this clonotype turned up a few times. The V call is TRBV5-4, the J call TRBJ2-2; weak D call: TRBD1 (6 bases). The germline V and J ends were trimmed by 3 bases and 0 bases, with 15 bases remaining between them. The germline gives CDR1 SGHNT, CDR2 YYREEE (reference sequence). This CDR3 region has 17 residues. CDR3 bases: TGTGCCAGCAGCTGGAGAGGGGGAGCCGCGAACACCGGGGAGCTGTTTTTT. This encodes CASSWRGGAANTGELFF.

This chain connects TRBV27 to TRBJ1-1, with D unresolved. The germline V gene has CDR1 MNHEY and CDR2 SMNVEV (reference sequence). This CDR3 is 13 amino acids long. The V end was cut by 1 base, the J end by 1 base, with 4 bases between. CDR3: CASSLYTNTEAFF. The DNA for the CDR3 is TGTGCCAGCAGTTTATACACGAACACTGAAGCTTTCTTT.

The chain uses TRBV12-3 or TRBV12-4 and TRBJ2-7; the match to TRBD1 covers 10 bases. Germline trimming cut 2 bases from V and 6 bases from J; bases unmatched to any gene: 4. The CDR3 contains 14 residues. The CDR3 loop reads CASSLLTGGGEQYF. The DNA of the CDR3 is TGTGCCAGCAGTTTATTGACAGGGGGCGGCGAGCAGTACTTC.

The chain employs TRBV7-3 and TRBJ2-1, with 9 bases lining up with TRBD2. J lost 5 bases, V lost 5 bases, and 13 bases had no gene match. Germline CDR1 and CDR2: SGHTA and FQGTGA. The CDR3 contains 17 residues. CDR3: CASSPLGSGGQNNEQFF. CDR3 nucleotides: TGTGCCAGCAGCCCCCTGGGGAGCGGGGGGCAAAACAATGAGCAGTTCTTC.

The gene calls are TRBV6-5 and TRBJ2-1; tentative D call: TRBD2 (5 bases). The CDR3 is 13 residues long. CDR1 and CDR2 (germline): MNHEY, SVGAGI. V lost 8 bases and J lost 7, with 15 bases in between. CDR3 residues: CASHRGLANEQFF. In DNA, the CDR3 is TGTGCCAGCCATCGGGGTTTAGCAAATGAGCAGTTCTTC.

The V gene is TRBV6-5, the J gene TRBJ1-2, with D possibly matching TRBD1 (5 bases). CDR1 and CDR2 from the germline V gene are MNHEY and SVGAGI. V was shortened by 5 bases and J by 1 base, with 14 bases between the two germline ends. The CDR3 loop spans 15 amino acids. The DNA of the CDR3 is TGTGCCAGCAGTCCTGAGGGGCCGGGTAACTATGGCTACACCTTC. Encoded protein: CASSPEGPGNYGYTF.

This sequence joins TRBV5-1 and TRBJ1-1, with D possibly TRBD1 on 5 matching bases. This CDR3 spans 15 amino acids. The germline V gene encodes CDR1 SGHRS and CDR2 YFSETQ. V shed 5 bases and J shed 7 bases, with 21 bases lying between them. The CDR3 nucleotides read TGCGCCAGCAGTATGGGGTATGGGGCGCGTGGTGAAGCTTTCTTT. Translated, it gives CASSMGYGARGEAFF.

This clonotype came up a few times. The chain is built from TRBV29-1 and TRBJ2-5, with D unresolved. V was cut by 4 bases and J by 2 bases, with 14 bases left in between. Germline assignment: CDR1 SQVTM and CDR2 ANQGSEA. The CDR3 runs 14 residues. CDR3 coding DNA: TGCAGCGTTGCTGATTCCTCCAATCAAGAGACCCAGTACTTC. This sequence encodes CSVADSSNQETQYF.

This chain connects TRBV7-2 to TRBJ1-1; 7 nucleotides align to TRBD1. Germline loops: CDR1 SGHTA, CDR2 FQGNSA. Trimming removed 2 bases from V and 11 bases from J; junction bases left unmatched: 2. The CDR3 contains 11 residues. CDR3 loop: CASSLQGVAFF. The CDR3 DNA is TGTGCCAGCAGCTTACAGGGGGTCGCTTTCTTT.

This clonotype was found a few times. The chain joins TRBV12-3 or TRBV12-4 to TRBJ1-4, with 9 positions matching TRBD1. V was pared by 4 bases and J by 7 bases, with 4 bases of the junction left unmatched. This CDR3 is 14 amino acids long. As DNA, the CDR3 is TGTGCCAGCAGTTCGACAGGGGGAAGTGAAAAACTGTTTTTT. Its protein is CASSSTGGSEKLFF.

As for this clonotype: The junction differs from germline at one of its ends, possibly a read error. The DNA of the CDR3 is TGTGCCAGTAGTTACGAGGGGGGCCGCCATTACGAGCAGTACTTC. Protein sequence: CASSYEGGRHYEQYF. The chain links TRBV6-2 or TRBV6-3 to TRBJ2-7; D tentatively fits TRBD1 or TRBD2 (6 bases each). Looked up from germline, CDR1 is MNHEY and CDR2 is SVGEGT. The CDR3 contains 15 residues.

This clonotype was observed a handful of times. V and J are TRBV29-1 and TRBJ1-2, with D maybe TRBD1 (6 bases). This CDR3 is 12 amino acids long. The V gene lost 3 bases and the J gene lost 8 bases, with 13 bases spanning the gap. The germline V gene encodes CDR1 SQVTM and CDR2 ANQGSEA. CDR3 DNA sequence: TGCAGCGTTGAGCAGGGGTCGGGGGGCTACACCTTC. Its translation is CSVEQGSGGYTF.

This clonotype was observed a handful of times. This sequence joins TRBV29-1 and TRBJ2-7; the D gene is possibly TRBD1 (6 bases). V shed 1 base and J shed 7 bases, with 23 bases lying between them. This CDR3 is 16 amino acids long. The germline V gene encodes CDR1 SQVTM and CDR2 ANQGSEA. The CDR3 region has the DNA TGCAGCGTTGAAGTCTATCTCCTACAGGGAACGCAGGAGCAGTACTTC. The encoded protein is CSVEVYLLQGTQEQYF.

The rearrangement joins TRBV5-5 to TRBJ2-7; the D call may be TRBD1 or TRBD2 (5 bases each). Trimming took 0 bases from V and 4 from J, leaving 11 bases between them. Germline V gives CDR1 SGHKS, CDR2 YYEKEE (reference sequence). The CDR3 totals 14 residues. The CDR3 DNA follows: TGTGCCAGCAGCTTGGTGGGGACCAGGTACGAGCAGTACTTC. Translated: CASSLVGTRYEQYF.

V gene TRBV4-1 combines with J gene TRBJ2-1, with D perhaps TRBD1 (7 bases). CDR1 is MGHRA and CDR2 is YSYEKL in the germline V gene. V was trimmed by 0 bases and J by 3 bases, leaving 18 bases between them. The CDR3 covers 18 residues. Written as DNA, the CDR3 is TGCGCCAGCAGCCAAGATGGGGGGTCAGGGGGGTTCTACAATGAGCAGTTCTTC. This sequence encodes CASSQDGGSGGFYNEQFF.

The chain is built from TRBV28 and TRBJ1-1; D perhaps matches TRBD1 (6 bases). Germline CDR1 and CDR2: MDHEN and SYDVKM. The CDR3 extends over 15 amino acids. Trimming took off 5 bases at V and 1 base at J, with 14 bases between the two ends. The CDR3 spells CASSPLRTANTEAFF. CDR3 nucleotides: TGTGCCAGCAGTCCTCTACGGACAGCGAACACTGAAGCTTTCTTT.

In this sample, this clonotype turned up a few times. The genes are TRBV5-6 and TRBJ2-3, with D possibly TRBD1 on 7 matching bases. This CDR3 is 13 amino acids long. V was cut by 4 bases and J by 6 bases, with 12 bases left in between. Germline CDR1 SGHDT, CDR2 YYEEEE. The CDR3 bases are TGTGCCAGCAGCCAGCAGGGGGGCGATACGCAGTATTTT. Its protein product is CASSQQGGDTQYF.

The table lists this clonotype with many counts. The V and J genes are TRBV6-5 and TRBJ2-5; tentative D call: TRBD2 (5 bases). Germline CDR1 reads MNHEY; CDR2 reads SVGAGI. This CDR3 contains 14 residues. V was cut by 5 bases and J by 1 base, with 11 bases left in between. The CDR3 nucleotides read TGTGCCAGCAGTGGCGACTATTTCCAAGAGACCCAGTACTTC. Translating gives CASSGDYFQETQYF.